This T cell receptor (beta chain) appears in the sequencing data of a study of control samples from healthy donors and cancer patients. CDR1 is ENHRY, CDR2 SYGVKD, per germline. The CDR3 contains 16 residues. V lost 5 bases, J lost 0 bases, and 16 bases lay in between. Here immunoSEQ multiplex PCR was the method, and the copy in TCRdb shows in-frame clones only, minus some. In the table there are about 120,000 clones, 85% to 90% of which are singletons. The V call is TRBV10-3, the J call TRBJ1-1; D possibly corresponds to TRBD1 (6 bases). The sequenced material came from PBMCs. The origin of this receptor is a woman between 50 and 59 years old with colorectal cancer. The CDR3 DNA reads as TGTGCCATCAGTCCCTCATCGGGGGACATGAACACTGAAGCTTTCTTT. This sequence encodes CAISPSSGDMNTEAFF.